This T cell receptor (beta chain) derives from a study of T-cell reconstitution after alpha-beta-depleted transplantation in children. A few counts support this clonotype. The germline V and J ends were trimmed by 8 bases and 4 bases, with 18 bases remaining between them. There are 14 residues in the CDR3. Germline CDR1 reads MNHEY; CDR2 reads SMNVEV (reference sequence). A TCRbeta library incorporating unique molecular identifiers was prepared. One entry per CDR3 protein results from TCRdb running MiXCR on the PCR reads. The data contain 200,000 to 250,000 distinct CDR3 sequences, roughly 9% of them singletons.

The TCR sequence derives from a human donor who donated a stem cell graft to a child with acute lymphoblastic leukemia. This chain uses TRBV27 with TRBJ2-7, with D possibly matching TRBD2 (5 bases). The sample was PBMCs from the stem cell graft donor, taken from the stem cell graft. The CDR3 reads CASSISGDRYEQYF. DNA of the CDR3: TGTGCCAGCTCGATCTCCGGGGATAGGTACGAGCAGTACTTC.